The rows below give T cell receptor beta chains drawn from one sample of a study of cytomegalovirus exposure and HLA in healthy donors. The protocol was immunoSEQ multiplex PCR, while the TCRdb copy is restricted to in-frame clones and leaves out a portion. The sample includes 200,000 to 300,000 clones, about 88% of them seen just once. The sample was PBMCs. The receptors here all came from a girl aged 2 to 9 in good health and CMV-seronegative. Each CDR3 is given with its conserved first and last residue. A D gene is named only where the DNA matches it firmly. The size field is filled for only some rows; it gives once, few, many or a size class.

clone size | J gene | D gene | V gene | CDR3 DNA | CDR3 protein
NA | TRBJ2-5 | NA | TRBV6-6 | TGTGCCAGCAGTTACGCGCTAGGAGAGACCCAGTACTTC | CASSYALGETQYF
NA | TRBJ1-2 | NA | TRBV29-1 | TGCAGCGGGGCCGGGACAAGCTATGGCTACACCTTC | CSGAGTSYGYTF
NA | TRBJ2-6 | NA | TRBV6-5 | TGTGCCAGCAGTTACGCCGCAGGGTCGGGGGCCAACGTCCTGACTTTC | CASSYAAGSGANVLTF
NA | TRBJ2-7 | NA | TRBV7-9 | TGTGCCAGCAGCTACCAAGACAGGAGCTCCTACGAGCAGTACTTC | CASSYQDRSSYEQYF
NA | TRBJ1-6 | TRBD1 | TRBV9 | TGTGCCAGCAGCGTAGACCTCGGGACAGACACTTCACCCCTCCACTTT | CASSVDLGTDTSPLHF
NA | TRBJ1-2 | TRBD1 | TRBV5-1 | TGCGCCAGCAGCCGAAGGGGGGACAGTCTCCCCAACTATGGCTACACCTTC | CASSRRGDSLPNYGYTF
NA | TRBJ1-1 | NA | TRBV12-2 | TGTGCAAGTCGCTTCCGGGACAGGCGGCAAGCTTTCTTT | CASRFRDRRQAFF
NA | TRBJ2-5 | TRBD1 | TRBV5-4 | TGTGCCAGCAGCTTGGGGGGACAGGGAATTAGGGAGACCCAGTACTTC | CASSLGGQGIRETQYF
NA | TRBJ1-2 | TRBD1 | TRBV6-1 | TGTGCCAGCACCCTAGGACAGGGGAACTATGGCTACACCTTC | CASTLGQGNYGYTF
NA | TRBJ1-3 | NA | TRBV6-1 | TGTGCCAGCGTGGCAAGCTCTGGAAACACCATATATTTT | CASVASSGNTIYF
NA | TRBJ2-5 | TRBD1 | TRBV5-5 | TGTGCCAGCAGCTTGGCTGGGACAGAAGAGACCCAGTACTTC | CASSLAGTEETQYF
NA | TRBJ2-2 | NA | TRBV11-3 | TGTGCCAGCAGCCCTTCAGCGGGCCTTACCGGGGAGCTGTTTTTT | CASSPSAGLTGELFF
NA | TRBJ2-7 | TRBD1 | TRBV6-5 | TGTGCCAGCAGTTACTCGAGTTCAGGGGGCGAGCAGTACTTC | CASSYSSSGGEQYF
NA | TRBJ2-1 | NA | TRBV27 | TGTGCCAGCAGTCACAGGAGCTCCTACAATGAGCAGTTCTTC | CASSHRSSYNEQFF
NA | TRBJ1-1 | TRBD1 | TRBV2 | TGTGCCAGCAGGCTCGACAGGGACACTGAAGCTTTCTTT | CASRLDRDTEAFF
NA | TRBJ2-3 | NA | TRBV11-2 | TGTGCCAGCAGCTTAATAACAGATACGCAGTATTTT | CASSLITDTQYF
NA | TRBJ1-1 | TRBD1 | TRBV6-1 | TGTGCCAGTAGGACAGGTCTGAACACTGAAGCTTTCTTT | CASRTGLNTEAFF
NA | TRBJ1-2 | NA | TRBV2 | TGTGCCAGCAGCCCACCGGGATACTATGGCTACACCTTC | CASSPPGYYGYTF
NA | TRBJ1-6 | NA | TRBV19 | TGTGCCAGTAGAGAGGACAAGGGATCACCCCTCCACTTT | CASREDKGSPLHF
NA | TRBJ2-3 | NA | TRBV5-1 | TGCGCCAGCAGCTTGGGACAAAACACAGATACGCAGTATTTT | CASSLGQNTDTQYF
NA | TRBJ1-6 | NA | TRBV9 | TGTGCCAGCAGCCCCCCATCTGAGTCACCCCTCCACTTT | CASSPPSESPLHF
NA | TRBJ1-2 | NA | TRBV7-9 | TGTGCCAGCAGCCCGGCGCGGAATGTGCCTAACTATGGCTACACCTTC | CASSPARNVPNYGYTF
once | TRBJ2-5 | TRBD2 | TRBV11-2 | TGTGCCAGCGCACTAGCGGTACAAGAGACCCAGTACTTC | CASALAVQETQYF
NA | TRBJ1-5 | TRBD1 | TRBV7-8 | TGTGCCAGCAGCCCTTACAGGGGGGCCTATAGCAATCAGCCCCAGCATTTT | CASSPYRGAYSNQPQHF
NA | TRBJ1-2 | TRBD1 | TRBV5-1 | TGCGCCAGCAGCTTGGCCGGGACAGCTAACTATGGCTACACCTTC | CASSLAGTANYGYTF
NA | TRBJ2-1 | TRBD2 | TRBV7-6 | TGTGCCAGCAGCTTGGCCGGGACTAGCGTATACAATGAGCAGTTCTTC | CASSLAGTSVYNEQFF
NA | TRBJ1-6 | NA | TRBV2 | TGTGCCAGCACAGGGAACTCCTATAATTCACCCCTCCACTTT | CASTGNSYNSPLHF
NA | TRBJ2-3 | TRBD2 | TRBV6-1 | TGTGCCAGCACTGCGGCGGGAGAGGGCACAGATACGCAGTATTTT | CASTAAGEGTDTQYF
NA | TRBJ1-5 | NA | TRBV27 | TGTGCCAGCAGTTTATTGGCGGGGTCGGATCAGCCCCAGCATTTT | CASSLLAGSDQPQHF
once | TRBJ2-7 | TRBD2 | TRBV10-3 | TGTGCCACCACTCCGGGACTACCAGGACCCGAGTACTTC | CATTPGLPGPEYF
NA | TRBJ2-5 | TRBD2 | TRBV6-5 | TGTGCCAGCAGAATACTAGCGGGGGGACAAGAGACCCAGTACTTC | CASRILAGGQETQYF
NA | TRBJ1-1 | TRBD1 | TRBV5-1 | TGCGCCAGCAGCACCCACAGGGGGCCTCGGATAACTGAAGCTTTCTTT | CASSTHRGPRITEAFF
NA | TRBJ1-1 | NA | TRBV7-9 | TGTGCCAGCAGCCCGACGGGGGTTGGAGTCTTGAACACTGAAGCTTTCTTT | CASSPTGVGVLNTEAFF
NA | TRBJ1-1 | NA | TRBV6-5 | TGTGCCAGCAGTTACTGGCGGGGCACTGAAGCTTTCTTT | CASSYWRGTEAFF
NA | TRBJ1-3 | NA | TRBV5-6 | TGTGCCAGCAGCTTGTCCGTCTCTGGAAACACCATATATTTT | CASSLSVSGNTIYF
NA | TRBJ2-5 | TRBD2 | TRBV5-6 | TGTGCCAGCAGCCAGACTAGCGGGGGGGCCTGGGGCCAAGAGACCCAGTACTTC | CASSQTSGGAWGQETQYF
NA | TRBJ1-1 | NA | TRBV5-4 | TGTGCCAGCAGCTTGAGCGGATCAATGACTGAAGCTTTCTTT | CASSLSGSMTEAFF
NA | TRBJ1-5 | NA | TRBV19 | TGTGCCAGTAGTATACAGGGTCGGACTCAGCCCCAGCATTTT | CASSIQGRTQPQHF
NA | TRBJ1-1 | NA | TRBV7-9 | TGTGCCAGCAGCTTAGTGGGGGGTGAAGCTTTCTTT | CASSLVGGEAFF
once | TRBJ2-7 | NA | TRBV6-1 | TGTGCCAGCAGTGTAAATCCCGGGACACCTTTCTACGAGCAGTACTTC | CASSVNPGTPFYEQYF
NA | TRBJ2-1 | NA | TRBV5-1 | TGCGCCAGCAGCTTGGGGGGGCGTCTTTTCAATGAGCAGTTCTTC | CASSLGGRLFNEQFF
NA | TRBJ2-3 | NA | TRBV10-1 | TGCGCCAGCAGTCGAGGAGGTGGGCACACAGATACGCAGTATTTT | CASSRGGGHTDTQYF
NA | TRBJ2-7 | NA | TRBV6-5 | TGTGCCAGCAGCCACAACAGGGAAATAACCTACGAGCAGTACTTC | CASSHNREITYEQYF
NA | TRBJ1-5 | TRBD1 | TRBV19 | TGTGCCAGTAGTACTTCGGGTGGAGGGGGCTCTTATAGCAATCAGCCCCAGCATTTT | CASSTSGGGGSYSNQPQHF
NA | TRBJ1-5 | NA | TRBV6-5 | TGTGCCAGCAGTTACACAACGGGGAATCAGCCCCAGCATTTT | CASSYTTGNQPQHF
NA | TRBJ1-4 | NA | TRBV18 | TGTGCCAGCTCAATACAGTCAACTAATGAAAAACTGTTTTTT | CASSIQSTNEKLFF